The 32 T cell receptor beta chains below were found in one sample sequenced in a study of blood T cell repertoires in COVID-19. TCRdb's copy holds only in-frame clones and misses some; the assay was immunoSEQ multiplex PCR. The sample lists around 310,000 clones, 90% occurring once. Sequenced input: peripheral blood. All receptors come from a woman between 40 and 50 years old with COVID-19, enrolled during active disease.

Here the CDR3 DNA reads TGTGCCAGCAGCTACCGGGACAGGGAAGGCTACACCTTC. This encodes CASSYRDREGYTF. V is TRBV7-2 and J is TRBJ1-2; TRBD1 matches 9 bases. Germline V gene lookup returns CDR1 SGHTA and CDR2 FQGNSA. The ends lost 4 bases at V and 8 bases at J; junction bases unmatched: 5. The CDR3 sequence is 13 residues long.

This rearrangement joins TRBV7-3 to TRBJ2-2; D is uncertain. CDR3 length: 15 residues. CDR1 SGHTA and CDR2 FQGTGA come from the germline V gene. V was clipped by 1 base and J by 0 bases, with 6 bases between them. In nucleotides, the CDR3 is TGTGCCAGCAGCTTAATCCAGACGAACACCGGGGAGCTGTTTTTT. It is translated as CASSLIQTNTGELFF.

This clone occurred once. This chain uses TRBV5-1 with TRBJ2-1; D may be TRBD1 (6 bases). Trimming cost V 0 bases and J 1 base, with 8 bases left between them. Germline lookup yields CDR1 SGHRS and CDR2 YFSETQ. This CDR3 is built from 15 residues. CDR3 amino acids: CASSLETGSYNEQFF. The CDR3 DNA is TGCGCCAGCAGCTTGGAGACAGGTTCCTACAATGAGCAGTTCTTC. Supplemented by reference TRBV5-1 and TRBJ2-1, the full variable domain reads KAGVTQTPRYLIKTRGQQVTLSCSPISGHRSVSWYQQTPGQGLQFLFEYFSETQRNKGNFPGRFSGRQFSNSRSEMNVSTLELGDSALYLCASSLETGSYNEQFFGPGTRLTVL.

V gene TRBV5-6 combines with J gene TRBJ1-1; unclear D gene. CDR1 and CDR2 from the germline V gene are SGHDT and YYEEEE. The CDR3 runs to 14 residues. V shed 4 bases and J shed 6 bases, with 16 bases lying between them. Here the CDR3 DNA reads TGTGCCAGCAGCCCCCGGCCGGGGAAACCTGAAGCTTTCTTT. Its protein product is CASSPRPGKPEAFF.

The chain links TRBV4-1 to TRBJ2-2, with 10 bases fitting TRBD2. Germline CDR1 and CDR2: MGHRA and YSYEKL. Losses at the gene ends were 2 bases for V and 3 bases for J; bases not matched to a gene: 6. The CDR3 runs to 17 residues. CDR3 nucleotides: TGCGCCAGCAGCCAAACTAGCGGGGAGAGCGACACCGGGGAGCTGTTTTTT. The encoded protein is CASSQTSGESDTGELFF.

V and J are TRBV15 and TRBJ2-7; the D is unclear. Germline V lookup: CDR1 LNHNV, CDR2 YYDKDF (reference sequence). The CDR3 loop spans 14 amino acids. Trimming removed 1 base from V and 2 bases from J, with 9 bases in between. The CDR3 reads CATSRGSLAYEQYF. In DNA form, the CDR3 reads TGTGCCACCAGCAGAGGGTCCTTAGCCTACGAGCAGTACTTC.

The J gene is TRBJ1-5, the V gene TRBV18, with 9 positions matching TRBD1. The CDR3 has 15 residues. J lost 6 bases, V lost 1 base, and 4 bases had no gene match. Germline V gene lookup returns CDR1 KGHSH and CDR2 LQKENI. CDR3 protein: CASSPRATGGQPQHF. CDR3 sequence (DNA): TGTGCCAGCTCACCACGGGCGACAGGGGGTCAGCCCCAGCATTTT.

The gene calls are TRBV5-6 and TRBJ1-4, with D hard to call. Trimming cost V 0 bases and J 8 bases, with 11 bases left between them. The CDR3 is 14 residues long. The V gene's germline CDR1 is SGHDT and CDR2 YYEEEE. CDR3 bases: TGTGCCAGCAGCTTGGCTGGCCTGCAGGAAAAACTGTTTTTT. Encoded protein: CASSLAGLQEKLFF. Full variable domain (outside the CDR3, taken from reference TRBV5-6 and TRBJ1-4): DAGVTQSPTHLIKTRGQQVTLRCSPKSGHDTVSWYQQALGQGPQFIFQYYEEEERQRGNFPDRFSGHQFPNYSSELNVNALLLGDSALYLCASSLAGLQEKLFFGSGTQLSVL.

The V gene is TRBV9, the J gene TRBJ2-3; 9 bases line up with TRBD2. After removal of 3 bases from V and 1 base from J, the junction contained 9 bases not matched to a gene. Per the germline V gene, CDR1 is SGDLS and CDR2 is YYNGEE. The CDR3 consists of 17 residues. The CDR3, as DNA: TGTGCCAGCAGCGCCGGTAAGAGCGGGAGGCGCACAGATACGCAGTATTTT. Protein sequence: CASSAGKSGRRTDTQYF.

J is TRBJ2-5 and V is TRBV5-5, with 8 bases fitting TRBD2. The CDR3 covers 14 residues. V lost 3 bases and J lost 4; bases outside the gene matches: 5. Germline CDR1 is SGHKS and CDR2 is YYEKEE (reference sequence). In DNA, the CDR3 is TGTGCCAGCAGCTGGGAGCGGGGGAGAGAGACCCAGTACTTC. Amino acid sequence: CASSWERGRETQYF.

The chain employs TRBV29-1 and TRBJ2-7, with D perhaps matching TRBD1 (6 bases). V lost 3 bases and J 0 bases, leaving 15 bases between the germline ends. Germline V gene data show CDR1 as SQVTM and CDR2 as ANQGSEA. The CDR3 has 15 amino acids. This CDR3 reads CSVEEQGPTSYEQYF. As DNA, the CDR3 is TGCAGCGTTGAGGAACAGGGACCGACCTCCTACGAGCAGTACTTC.

This clone occurred once. The chain recombines TRBV4-1 with TRBJ2-6; D might be TRBD2 (6 bases). The V and J ends lost 1 base and 0 bases respectively, with 10 bases between them. The V gene's germline CDR1 is MGHRA and CDR2 YSYEKL. The length of the CDR3 is 17 residues. This CDR3 is CASSQVWRDSGANVLTF. CDR3 nucleotide sequence: TGCGCCAGCAGCCAAGTTTGGAGGGACTCTGGGGCCAACGTCCTGACTTTC.

The chain is built from TRBV11-2 and TRBJ1-1; the D gene is possibly TRBD1 (5 bases). CDR1 and CDR2 (germline): SGHAT, FQNNGV. Trimming removed 2 bases from V and 4 bases from J, with 11 bases in between. This CDR3 region has 14 residues. The CDR3 here is CASSLPTGSTEAFF. CDR3 in DNA: TGTGCCAGCAGCTTACCCACAGGTTCCACTGAAGCTTTCTTT.

V and J are TRBV6-5 and TRBJ2-2; the D gene is possibly TRBD1 (5 bases). This CDR3 contains 14 residues. V dropped 2 bases and J dropped 2 bases, with 6 bases sitting between them. Germline CDR1 MNHEY, CDR2 SVGAGI. The CDR3 DNA sequence: TGTGCCAGCAGTTACGGGGCTAACACCGGGGAGCTGTTTTTT. This gives the protein CASSYGANTGELFF.

The rearrangement joins TRBV28 to TRBJ1-2; 7 bases line up with TRBD1. The CDR3 runs 14 residues. V lost 3 bases, J lost 7 bases, and 8 bases stayed unmatched. The V gene's germline CDR1 is MDHEN and CDR2 SYDVKM. CDR3 in amino acids: CASSFSTGISGYTF. The CDR3 coding sequence is TGTGCCAGCAGTTTTTCGACAGGGATCTCTGGCTACACCTTC.

The V call is TRBV18, the J call TRBJ2-3; 9 bases are shared with TRBD1. The CDR3 sequence is 16 residues long. Germline assignment: CDR1 KGHSH and CDR2 LQKENI. V trimming: 3 bases; J trimming: 5 bases; junction bases outside the gene matches: 9. This chain's CDR3 is CASSPPGTGSEDTQYF. For the CDR3, the DNA is TGTGCCAGCTCACCTCCCGGGACAGGGTCTGAAGATACGCAGTATTTT.

The chain has TRBV7-2 and TRBJ2-7, with D possibly being TRBD2 (6 bases). Germline V gene data show CDR1 as SGHTA and CDR2 as FQGNSA. With 5 bases removed from V and 7 bases from J, the gap between germline ends came to 21 bases. CDR3 length equals 15 residues. The CDR3 nucleotides are TGTGCCAGCAGCCGCCTTACCGGAGGGGTTGGAGAGCAGTACTTC. Encoded protein: CASSRLTGGVGEQYF.

This clone showed up just once. This chain links TRBV5-1 with TRBJ1-1; TRBD1 matches at 8 bases. Germline V gene lookup returns CDR1 SGHRS and CDR2 YFSETQ. Losses at the gene ends were 4 bases for V and 1 base for J; bases not matched to a gene: 6. This CDR3 spans 15 amino acids. The CDR3 bases are TGCGCCAGCAGCGAGTGGGGGACAGGGAACACTGAAGCTTTCTTT. This codes for CASSEWGTGNTEAFF.

The count of this clone is one. Other DNA sequences within the sample encode an identical CDR3. V and J are TRBV7-9 and TRBJ1-1; 9 bases align to TRBD1. The V gene end was trimmed by 6 bases and the J gene end by 3 bases; junction bases not matched to a gene: 5. The CDR3 sequence is 14 residues long. Germline CDR1 and CDR2: SEHNR and FQNEAQ (reference sequence). CDR3 in amino acids: CASSLGQGYTEAFF. CDR3 nucleotides: TGTGCCAGCAGTTTGGGACAGGGATACACTGAAGCTTTCTTT.

In this sample, this clone turned up once. The chain recombines TRBV6-2 or TRBV6-3 with TRBJ1-5; unclear D gene. The CDR3 is 12 amino acids. With 6 bases removed from V and 5 bases from J, the gap between germline ends came to 8 bases. Germline V lookup: CDR1 MNHEY, CDR2 SVGEGT. The CDR3 reads CASSLGYQPQHF. CDR3 DNA: TGTGCCAGCAGCCTCGGGTATCAGCCCCAGCATTTT.

This clone was counted between two and nine times. The chain carries TRBV6-6 and TRBJ2-2; 7 bases fit TRBD1. Germline V gives CDR1 MNHNY, CDR2 SVGAGI (reference sequence). This CDR3 is built from 17 residues. V shed 6 bases and J 5 bases; nucleotides not matched to a gene: 15. CDR3 nucleotides: TGTGCCAGCAGCCGAACCCTGACAGGGCCGAGGACCGGGGAGCTGTTTTTT. It yields the protein CASSRTLTGPRTGELFF.

V usage is TRBV18 and J usage is TRBJ1-4; D is unclear. Germline V CDR1 and CDR2: KGHSH, LQKENI. CDR3 length: 17 amino acids. Deletions cut 1 base from V and 0 bases from J, with 12 bases between. The CDR3 DNA sequence: TGTGCCAGCTCACCACGATCCCCGGCGGCAACTAATGAAAAACTGTTTTTT. Amino acids: CASSPRSPAATNEKLFF.

This clone appeared a single time. This chain uses TRBV7-8 with TRBJ2-2; D perhaps matches TRBD2 (5 bases). The CDR3 runs 16 residues. V was shortened by 3 bases and J by 0 bases, with 11 bases between the two germline ends. Germline V gene lookup returns CDR1 SGHVS and CDR2 FQNEAQ. CDR3 protein: CASSFLSVSNTGELFF. CDR3 bases: TGTGCCAGCAGCTTCCTTAGCGTATCGAACACCGGGGAGCTGTTTTTT.

This chain joins TRBV7-8 and TRBJ1-5; 8 bases line up with TRBD1. J lost 3 bases, V lost 1 base, and 2 bases had no gene match. The germline gives CDR1 SGHVS, CDR2 FQNEAQ. This CDR3 is 15 amino acids long. CDR3 amino acids: CASSLDRGANQPQHF. The CDR3 region has the DNA TGTGCCAGCAGCTTAGACAGGGGGGCCAATCAGCCCCAGCATTTT.

This chain connects TRBV5-1 to TRBJ2-1; TRBD1 matches at 12 bases. The germline gives CDR1 SGHRS, CDR2 YFSETQ. V trimming: 8 bases; J trimming: 0 bases; junction bases outside the gene matches: 12. The CDR3 sequence is 18 residues long. CDR3 sequence: CASNPGTGGLGSYNEQFF. DNA of the CDR3: TGCGCCAGTAACCCTGGGACAGGGGGCTTGGGCTCCTACAATGAGCAGTTCTTC.

V usage is TRBV4-1 and J usage is TRBJ1-5, with D perhaps TRBD1 (5 bases). V was clipped by 0 bases and J by 2 bases, with 5 bases between them. The CDR3 covers 14 residues. The germline gives CDR1 MGHRA, CDR2 YSYEKL. The CDR3 sequence: CASSQETGNQPQHF. In nucleotides, the CDR3 is TGCGCCAGCAGCCAAGAGACAGGCAATCAGCCCCAGCATTTT.

The V call is TRBV7-9, the J call TRBJ1-1, with TRBD1 matching 9 bases. With 1 base clipped from V and 1 base from J, the junction kept 4 bases outside the gene matches. The germline V gene encodes CDR1 SEHNR and CDR2 FQNEAQ (reference sequence). This CDR3 region has 16 residues. The CDR3 DNA reads as TGTGCCAGCAGCTTAGTGGGACAGGGACCGAACACTGAAGCTTTCTTT. This codes for CASSLVGQGPNTEAFF.

The V call is TRBV13, the J call TRBJ1-4; possibly TRBD1 for D (5 bases). CDR1 is PRHDT, CDR2 FYEKMQ, per germline (reference sequence). Between the trimmed V and J ends, which lost 1 base and 3 bases, there was a span of 9 bases. There are 15 residues in the CDR3. The CDR3 loop is CASSLAGGANEKLFF. In nucleotides, the CDR3 is TGTGCCAGCAGCTTAGCGGGGGGAGCTAATGAAAAACTGTTTTTT.

The gene calls are TRBV5-4 and TRBJ2-1, with 13 positions matching TRBD2. CDR3 size: 16 residues. J gave up 6 bases and V 4 bases, and 7 bases lay outside the gene matches. The germline V gene has CDR1 SGHNT and CDR2 YYREEE (reference sequence). The chain's CDR3 is CASSQPGLAGPNEQFF. The CDR3 coding sequence is TGTGCCAGCAGCCAGCCGGGACTAGCGGGGCCCAATGAGCAGTTCTTC.

The chain combines TRBV6-2 or TRBV6-3 with TRBJ2-1; TRBD2 matches at 10 bases. CDR1 is MNHEY, CDR2 SVGEGT, per germline. V shed 4 bases and J 0 bases; nucleotides not matched to a gene: 15. The length of the CDR3 is 20 residues. The CDR3 protein is CASSSTGTSVRGISYNEQFF. The DNA of the CDR3 is TGTGCCAGCAGTTCGACCGGGACTAGCGTTAGGGGGATCTCCTACAATGAGCAGTTCTTC.

The V gene is TRBV6-5, the J gene TRBJ1-1; the match to TRBD1 covers 9 bases. J gave up 1 base and V 5 bases, and 5 bases lay outside the gene matches. The CDR3 length is 15 residues. The germline V gene has CDR1 MNHEY and CDR2 SVGAGI. CDR3 sequence: CASSPGQGSNTEAFF. The CDR3 bases are TGTGCCAGCAGTCCAGGACAGGGGTCGAACACTGAAGCTTTCTTT.

The V and J genes are TRBV5-1 and TRBJ2-1; 13 bases align to TRBD2. V gave up 1 base and J gave up 0 bases; unmatched junction bases: 10. Germline CDR1 and CDR2: SGHRS and YFSETQ. The CDR3 length is 20 residues. CDR3 sequence reads: CASSLLIRTSGSLSYNEQFF. The CDR3 DNA sequence: TGCGCCAGCAGCTTGCTAATCCGGACTAGCGGGAGTCTCTCCTACAATGAGCAGTTCTTC.